Below, 24 T cell receptor beta chains from the same sample are listed, as sequenced in a study of monozygotic twins with inflammatory bowel disease (dated by TCRdb to about 2019). The protocol used for the library was 5' RACE. The instrument was an Illumina HiSeq 2500. After reprocessing by TCRdb, each CDR3 protein sequence is one entry, and no DNA is given. The sample table gives some 160,000 distinct CDR3 sequences. The ten largest account for 7.4% of the sample. The sequencing sample was made of blood. The receptors here all came from a human donor with ulcerative colitis or Crohn's disease, or a healthy co-twin of an affected twin (not recorded which).

The chain recombines TRBV12-3 or TRBV12-4 with TRBJ1-1; the D gene TCRdb calls, TRBD1, cannot be checked with no DNA. The length of the CDR3 is 15 residues. CDR3: CASSLEDSMNTEAFF.

The chain recombines TRBV7-3 with TRBJ2-1; TCRdb lists TRBD2, though no DNA is available to test this call. CDR3 length equals 15 residues. Germline CDR1 and CDR2: SGHTA and FQGTGA. Here the CDR3 reads CASSSIAGPRNEQFF.

This rearrangement joins TRBV7-2 to TRBJ1-5. The germline gives CDR1 SGHTA, CDR2 FQGNSA. This CDR3 is 16 amino acids long. The CDR3: CASSPRFGYSNQPQHF.

The CDR3 loop is CASSRQSNQPQHF. The rearrangement joins TRBV5-6 to TRBJ1-5; the TCRdb D gene call, TRBD1, has no DNA to confirm it. This CDR3 region has 13 residues. Germline V gene lookup returns CDR1 SGHDT and CDR2 YYEEEE.

V gene TRBV20-1 combines with J gene TRBJ1-2; checking the TCRdb D call of TRBD1 is not possible without DNA. CDR1 is DFQATT and CDR2 is SNEGSKA in the germline V gene (reference sequence). CDR3 length: 12 residues. The CDR3 here is CSAGHQNYGYTF.

The chain couples TRBV27 to TRBJ1-1; TCRdb returns TRBD1, unconfirmable since there is no DNA. CDR1 and CDR2 (germline): MNHEY, SMNVEV (reference sequence). The CDR3 spans 15 residues. CDR3 protein: CASSLSVTGRAEAFF.

The rearrangement joins TRBV12-3 or TRBV12-4 to TRBJ1-1. The CDR3 sequence is 13 residues long. CDR3 sequence reads: CASSFSENTEAFF.

V gene TRBV7-2 combines with J gene TRBJ2-1; TCRdb's D call, TRBD1, is unchecked because there is no DNA. This CDR3 has 15 residues. Germline CDR1 and CDR2: SGHTA and FQGNSA. This CDR3 is CASSLDQGAINEQFF.

This rearrangement joins TRBV10-3 to TRBJ2-7. Germline CDR1 and CDR2: ENHRY and SYGVKD. CDR3 length equals 11 residues. The CDR3: CAISDRDEQYF.

The V and J genes are TRBV6-2 or TRBV6-3 and TRBJ2-3. CDR3 length: 15 amino acids. Germline V gene data show CDR1 as MNHEY and CDR2 as SVGEGT. CDR3 region: CASHSSVSATDTQYF.

The gene calls are TRBV18 and TRBJ2-3. The germline CDR1 and CDR2 sequences are KGHSH and LQKENI. The CDR3 consists of 15 residues. CDR3 residues: CASSPAADLVDTQYF.

This chain joins TRBV28 and TRBJ1-2; TCRdb designates TRBD1, a call that cannot be tested without DNA. The germline gives CDR1 MDHEN, CDR2 SYDVKM. CDR3 size: 12 residues. The CDR3 loop reads CASSPPLYGYTF.

The chain has TRBV12-3 or TRBV12-4 and TRBJ2-3; as DNA is missing, the TRBD1 call by TCRdb cannot be tested. CDR3 length equals 18 residues. CDR3 sequence: CASSSENFGQTFTDTQYF.

The rearrangement joins TRBV11-1 to TRBJ1-2. From germline, CDR1 is SGHAT and CDR2 FQDESV (reference sequence). The CDR3 sequence is 13 residues long. CDR3 protein: CASSLGANYGYTF.

This chain connects TRBV7-6 to TRBJ2-2; lacking DNA, the TRBD1 call made by TCRdb goes unchecked. CDR1 is SGHVS and CDR2 is FNYEAQ in the germline V gene. There are 14 residues in the CDR3. CDR3 region: CASSPDRPTGELFF.

The chain has TRBV11-2 and TRBJ1-6; TCRdb designates TRBD1, a call that cannot be tested without DNA. This CDR3 is built from 15 residues. CDR1 is SGHAT and CDR2 is FQNNGV in the germline V gene. The CDR3 is CASSLSRGINSPLHF.

The chain is built from TRBV6-2 or TRBV6-3 and TRBJ2-5; without DNA, the TCRdb call of TRBD2 cannot be checked. The CDR3 sequence is 13 residues long. Looked up from germline, CDR1 is MNHEY and CDR2 is SVGEGT. The CDR3 loop reads CASLGLAPETQYF.

This rearrangement joins TRBV5-1 to TRBJ2-1; the TCRdb call, TRBD2, lacks DNA for checking. The CDR3 loop spans 15 amino acids. Looked up from germline, CDR1 is SGHRS and CDR2 is YFSETQ. The CDR3 is CASSLLAEAYNEQFF. The variable domain in full, with the rest retrieved from reference TRBV5-1 and TRBJ2-1, is KAGVTQTPRYLIKTRGQQVTLSCSPISGHRSVSWYQQTPGQGLQFLFEYFSETQRNKGNFPGRFSGRQFSNSRSEMNVSTLELGDSALYLCASSLLAEAYNEQFFGPGTRLTVL.

The chain links TRBV3-1 to TRBJ2-2; there is no DNA to check the TCRdb D call of TRBD2. The CDR3 consists of 18 residues. Germline CDR1 and CDR2: LGHDT and YNNKEL (reference sequence). CDR3 sequence reads: CASSQEVASGRRTGELFF.

The chain is built from TRBV18 and TRBJ1-1. CDR3 length: 15 residues. CDR1 is KGHSH, CDR2 LQKENI, per germline. The CDR3 here is CASSPPGLVNTEAFF.

CDR3 region: CSSCRQDRAYGYTF. The chain combines TRBV5-1 with TRBJ1-2; TCRdb selects TRBD1, and the lack of DNA leaves this call unchecked. The V gene's germline CDR1 is SGHRS and CDR2 YFSETQ. The CDR3 length is 14 residues.

The chain combines TRBV5-1 with TRBJ2-5; the TCRdb call, TRBD1, lacks DNA for checking. Germline CDR1 and CDR2: SGHRS and YFSETQ. This CDR3 region has 11 residues. The CDR3 reads CASSSGTGINF.

The chain uses TRBV5-4 and TRBJ2-7; TCRdb returns TRBD2, unconfirmable since there is no DNA. This CDR3 is built from 14 residues. Germline assignment: CDR1 SGHNT and CDR2 YYREEE (reference sequence). This CDR3 is CASALTLGAYEQYF.

This chain connects TRBV14 to TRBJ2-7; the D call of TRBD1 rests on TCRdb alone, since no DNA is present to check it. CDR1 is SGHDN and CDR2 is FVKESK in the germline V gene. The CDR3 has 15 residues. The CDR3 here is CASSQVPGGKDEQYF.